Listed below are T cell receptor beta chains from one sample, sequenced in a study of radiation and T cells in renal cell carcinoma. Sequenced by immunoSEQ multiplex PCR; TCRdb stores in-frame clones only, minus some. The data show around 100,000 clones, with 65% to 90% seen just once and approximately 7.7% held by the top ten. Here the sequenced sample was blood, taken from a patient whose treatment included radiotherapy and nephrectomy. The receptors originated from a man aged 55-75 years with renal cell carcinoma. Both conserved end residues are part of each CDR3. A D gene is named only where the DNA matches it firmly. Clone sizes are given selectively: once, few, many, or a class where the clone is expanded.

CDR3 length	J gene	clone size	D gene	V gene	CDR3 protein	CDR3 DNA
14	TRBJ2-7	NA	NA	TRBV10-3	CAAGGTEGTYEQYF	TGTGCCGCGGGCGGGACGGAGGGGACCTACGAGCAGTACTTC
17	TRBJ1-4	few	NA	TRBV30	CAWSVPPPSTTNEKLFF	TGTGCCTGGAGTGTACCGCCCCCCAGTACAACTAATGAAAAACTGTTTTTT
17	TRBJ2-2	NA	NA	TRBV11-2	CASSFPFGVSNTGELFF	TGTGCCAGCAGCTTCCCGTTTGGGGTTTCGAACACCGGGGAGCTGTTTTTT
17	TRBJ2-5	NA	NA	TRBV5-4	CASSLWGVGGLQETQYF	TGTGCCAGCAGCTTGTGGGGCGTGGGAGGACTGCAAGAGACCCAGTACTTC
14	TRBJ2-3	NA	TRBD2	TRBV5-1	CASSGGLAVDTQYF	TGCGCCAGCAGCGGGGGACTAGCGGTAGATACGCAGTATTTT
12	TRBJ2-7	NA	NA	TRBV2	CASSFSSYEQYF	TGTGCCAGCAGTTTTAGCTCCTACGAGCAGTACTTC
19	TRBJ2-1	few	NA	TRBV4-1	CASSHERPGTVPSYNEQFF	TGCGCCAGCAGCCATGAGAGGCCCGGAACGGTCCCCTCCTACAATGAGCAGTTCTTC
15	TRBJ2-3	NA	TRBD2	TRBV15	CATSRPREGQDTQYF	TGTGCCACCAGCAGACCTCGGGAGGGCCAGGATACGCAGTATTTT
15	TRBJ2-7	NA	NA	TRBV7-9	CASSGYGAGENEQYF	TGTGCCAGCAGCGGGTATGGGGCAGGGGAGAACGAGCAGTACTTC
13	TRBJ1-5	many	NA	TRBV10-3	CAISDQDNQPQHF	TGTGCCATCAGTGACCAGGATAATCAGCCCCAGCATTTT
15	TRBJ1-2	NA	NA	TRBV4-1	CASSQGGSLNYGYTF	TGCGCCAGCAGCCAAGGTGGCAGCCTTAACTATGGCTACACCTTC
13	TRBJ2-1	NA	NA	TRBV9	CASSVSGDNEQFF	TGTGCCAGCAGCGTTTCTGGAGACAATGAGCAGTTCTTC
15	TRBJ2-1	NA	TRBD2	TRBV5-1	CASSLSSGTYNEQFF	TGCGCCAGCAGCTTGTCTAGCGGGACATACAATGAGCAGTTCTTC
14	TRBJ1-2	NA	NA	TRBV11-2	CASSLGGSRSPRAF	TGTGCCAGCAGCTTGGGCGGATCTAGGAGCCCAAGGGCCTTC
14	TRBJ2-1	NA	NA	TRBV2	CAALAVATYNEQFF	TGTGCCGCTTTAGCGGTTGCGACCTACAATGAGCAGTTCTTC
15	TRBJ2-2	NA	NA	TRBV7-2	CASSLAWQNTGELFF	TGTGCCAGCAGCTTAGCCTGGCAGAACACCGGGGAGCTGTTTTTT
14	TRBJ1-5	NA	NA	TRBV12-1	CASSPWPDNQPQHF	TGTGCCAGCAGCCCCTGGCCGGATAATCAGCCCCAGCATTTT
16	TRBJ2-5	NA	NA	TRBV27	CASKYRNSGGEETQYF	TGTGCCAGCAAGTACCGGAATAGCGGTGGGGAAGAGACCCAGTACTTC
16	TRBJ2-3	NA	NA	TRBV9	CASSSYPGLGVDTQYF	TGTGCCAGCAGCTCCTACCCGGGACTCGGTGTAGATACGCAGTATTTT
16	TRBJ2-2	once	TRBD1	TRBV18	CASSREQGDDAGELFF	TGTGCCAGCTCACGAGAACAGGGGGATGACGCCGGGGAGCTGTTTTTT
14	TRBJ2-3	NA	NA	TRBV7-2	CASSLGLDRDTQYF	TGTGCCAGCAGCTTAGGACTAGACAGAGATACGCAGTATTTT
14	TRBJ1-1	NA	NA	TRBV27	CASSPLGVNTEAFF	TGTGCCAGCAGCCCCCTTGGGGTGAACACTGAAGCTTTCTTT
15	TRBJ2-2	NA	NA	TRBV7-3	CASSLRQGGTGELFF	TGTGCCAGCAGCTTACGGCAGGGTGGCACCGGGGAGCTGTTTTTT
16	TRBJ2-3	NA	NA	TRBV18	CASSPYRQVSTDTQYF	TGTGCCAGCTCACCCTATCGACAGGTTAGCACAGATACGCAGTATTTT
16	TRBJ2-2	few	NA	TRBV4-2	CASSQERMRNTGELFF	TGTGCCAGCAGCCAAGAGAGAATGAGAAACACCGGGGAGCTGTTTTTT
14	TRBJ2-7	NA	TRBD2	TRBV11-3	CASITSGRSYEQYF	TGTGCCAGCATCACTAGCGGGAGGTCCTACGAGCAGTACTTC
15	TRBJ2-1	NA	TRBD1	TRBV5-1	CASSLARGLYNEQFF	TGCGCCAGCAGCTTGGCCAGGGGGCTCTACAATGAGCAGTTCTTC
16	TRBJ2-5	NA	TRBD2	TRBV5-4	CASSLVLAGGRETQYF	TGTGCCAGCAGCTTGGTTTTAGCGGGAGGGCGAGAGACCCAGTACTTC